Each of the 18 T cell receptor beta chains below was sequenced from the same sample in a study of blood T cell repertoires in COVID-19. Profiled with immunoSEQ multiplex PCR; TCRdb holds only in-frame clones, not every one. The table lists 210,000 or so clones, 65% to 90% of them singletons. The material sequenced was peripheral blood. The receptors shown here come from a man aged 45-65 years with acute or convalescent COVID-19.

This chain uses TRBV4-1 with TRBJ2-2; D uncertain. This CDR3 has 15 residues. Germline CDR1 MGHRA, CDR2 YSYEKL. With 3 bases removed from V and 0 bases from J, the gap between germline ends came to 8 bases. In DNA, the CDR3 is TGCGCCAGCAGCCAGCGACAACCGAACACCGGGGAGCTGTTTTTT. It yields the protein CASSQRQPNTGELFF.

The chain links TRBV27 to TRBJ2-3; possible D gene TRBD1, 5 bases. V gave up 2 bases and J gave up 0 bases, with 6 bases separating them. CDR1 MNHEY and CDR2 SMNVEV come from the germline V gene (reference sequence). This CDR3 comprises 14 residues. CDR3 in DNA: TGTGCCAGCAGTTTAGGGGCTAGCACAGATACGCAGTATTTT. It yields the protein CASSLGASTDTQYF.

The chain couples TRBV6-5 to TRBJ2-7; no definite D call. Germline CDR1 MNHEY, CDR2 SVGAGI. The V end was cut by 0 bases, the J end by 2 bases, with 11 bases between. The CDR3 sequence is 15 residues long. CDR3 nucleotide sequence: TGTGCCAGCAGTTACTCTATCTCAGGCGCCTACGAGCAGTACTTC. This sequence encodes CASSYSISGAYEQYF.

The chain joins TRBV27 to TRBJ2-5; maybe TRBD1 (5 bases). Germline V gives CDR1 MNHEY, CDR2 SMNVEV (reference sequence). V shed 7 bases and J shed 2 bases, with 11 bases lying between them. The CDR3 loop spans 13 amino acids. As DNA, the CDR3 is TGTGCCAGCAAAGCCCAGGGTCAAGAGACCCAGTACTTC. It is translated as CASKAQGQETQYF.

The rearrangement links TRBV25-1 to TRBJ1-1; TRBD1 might be the D (6 bases). V dropped 10 bases and J dropped 9 bases, with 18 bases sitting between them. Germline lookup yields CDR1 MGHDK and CDR2 SYGVNS. The CDR3 contains 12 residues. The CDR3 DNA reads as TGTGCCACCACGGACAGTAACGGGAAAGCTTTCTTT. Residues: CATTDSNGKAFF.

The CDR3 DNA follows: TGTGCCAGCAGCCCTGGGACAGGCACAGATACGCAGTATTTT. It specifies CASSPGTGTDTQYF. The chain links TRBV7-8 to TRBJ2-3, with TRBD1 matching 7 bases. This CDR3 has 14 amino acids. Germline-derived CDR1 and CDR2 are SGHVS and FQNEAQ. With 5 bases clipped from V and 1 base from J, the junction kept 3 bases outside the gene matches.

The CDR3 DNA follows: TGTGCCAGCTCACCAAACCAGGGAGGGACCGGGGAGCTGTTTTTT. Translating gives CASSPNQGGTGELFF. The chain recombines TRBV18 with TRBJ2-2, with 7 bases fitting TRBD2. Unmatched junction bases numbered 5, after V lost 2 bases and J lost 5 bases. Germline V gene lookup returns CDR1 KGHSH and CDR2 LQKENI. The CDR3 extends over 15 amino acids.

The chain joins TRBV6-2 or TRBV6-3 to TRBJ1-5; 7 bases are shared with TRBD1. The CDR3 is 14 amino acids. J lost 4 bases, V lost 4 bases, and 4 bases had no gene match. Germline values: CDR1 MNHEY, CDR2 SVGEGT. The CDR3 DNA is TGTGCCAGCAGTTGGGACAGTTCTAATCAGCCCCAGCATTTT. Translated, it gives CASSWDSSNQPQHF.

The chain is built from TRBV27 and TRBJ1-2; 7 positions agree with TRBD1. The CDR3 has 20 residues. V lost 5 bases to trimming and J lost 6 bases; unmatched junction nucleotides: 27. CDR1 MNHEY and CDR2 SMNVEV come from the germline V gene (reference sequence). The CDR3 spells CASSPLRGPSSDRVSHGYTF. The CDR3 nucleotides read TGTGCCAGCAGTCCCCTCCGTGGACCCTCTTCTGACAGGGTTAGCCATGGCTACACCTTC.

The sample holds one count of this clone. The chain is built from TRBV11-2 and TRBJ1-6; tentative D call: TRBD1 (5 bases). The CDR3 has 15 residues. Per germline, CDR1 SGHAT and CDR2 FQNNGV. V gave up 6 bases and J gave up 6 bases, with 15 bases separating them. This CDR3 is CASRSPGLLNSPLHF. Written as DNA, the CDR3 is TGTGCCAGCAGGTCCCCGGGACTGCTTAATTCACCCCTCCACTTT.

V gene TRBV11-2 combines with J gene TRBJ1-6; no definite D call. Trimming removed 1 base at V and 7 bases at J, with 11 bases between. Germline CDR1 SGHAT, CDR2 FQNNGV. The CDR3 covers 15 residues. Here the CDR3 DNA reads TGTGCCAGCAGCTTAGGGCGAAGCGAGAATTCACCCCTCCACTTT. This translates into CASSLGRSENSPLHF.

This rearrangement joins TRBV6-2 or TRBV6-3 to TRBJ1-5; no clear D gene. Germline V CDR1 and CDR2: MNHEY, SVGEGT. Trimming cost V 5 bases and J 3 bases, with 11 bases left between them. There are 14 residues in the CDR3. The CDR3 reads CASSGLTYNQPQHF. Here the CDR3 DNA reads TGTGCCAGCAGTGGTTTGACATACAATCAGCCCCAGCATTTT.

The chain combines TRBV5-1 with TRBJ1-2; 10 bases fit TRBD1. The length of the CDR3 is 16 residues. The J segment lost 2 bases and the V segment lost 3 bases, leaving 7 bases of the junction unmatched. CDR1 and CDR2 (germline): SGHRS, YFSETQ. CDR3 loop: CASSSGTGATNYGYTF. The CDR3 DNA follows: TGCGCCAGCAGCTCCGGGACAGGGGCTACCAACTATGGCTACACCTTC. Based on the CDR3 plus reference TRBV5-1 and TRBJ1-2, the full variable domain is KAGVTQTPRYLIKTRGQQVTLSCSPISGHRSVSWYQQTPGQGLQFLFEYFSETQRNKGNFPGRFSGRQFSNSRSEMNVSTLELGDSALYLCASSSGTGATNYGYTFGSGTRLTVV.

The rearrangement uses TRBV6-1 and TRBJ1-1; 7 nucleotides align to TRBD1. After removal of 3 bases from V and 3 bases from J, the junction contained 4 bases not matched to a gene. CDR3 size: 14 residues. CDR1 and CDR2 (germline): MNHNS, SASEGT. CDR3 nucleotides: TGTGCCAGCAGTGAGGGACAGATATACACTGAAGCTTTCTTT. Amino acids: CASSEGQIYTEAFF.

The genes are TRBV3-1 (or the pseudogene TRBV3-2) and TRBJ1-2; 7 nucleotides align to TRBD1. The CDR3 is made up of 17 amino acids. Looked up from germline, CDR1 is LGHDT and CDR2 is YNNKEL (reference sequence). The V and J ends lost 4 bases and 1 base, in that order; junction bases with no gene match: 12. The CDR3 DNA reads as TGTGCCAGCAGCCTTCTGCAGGGGGGACAGAGTAACTATGGCTACACCTTC. Protein: CASSLLQGGQSNYGYTF.

The V gene is TRBV7-2, the J gene TRBJ1-1; D is uncertain. CDR3 length: 15 amino acids. CDR1 is SGHTA, CDR2 FQGNSA, per germline. The V gene lost 6 bases and the J gene lost 5 bases, with 19 bases spanning the gap. The CDR3 nucleotides read TGTGCCAGCAGGTCGGGCCTTGGGAGAGGTACTGAAGCTTTCTTT. This translates into CASRSGLGRGTEAFF.

The chain carries TRBV3-1 (or the pseudogene TRBV3-2) and TRBJ1-5; the match to TRBD1 covers 9 bases. The CDR3 is 15 residues long. Germline-derived CDR1 and CDR2 are LGHDT and YNNKEL (reference sequence). Trimming took 4 bases from V and 4 from J; bases not matched to a gene: 5. The CDR3 loop is CASSPTGGKNQPQHF. The CDR3 region has the DNA TGTGCCAGCAGCCCGACAGGGGGGAAAAATCAGCCCCAGCATTTT.

V usage is TRBV6-5 and J usage is TRBJ2-7; 9 positions match TRBD1. J gave up 6 bases and V 4 bases, and 7 bases lay outside the gene matches. CDR3 size: 14 residues. In germline, CDR1 is MNHEY, CDR2 SVGAGI. The CDR3 sequence is CASSFRTGVSEQYF. Here the CDR3 DNA reads TGTGCCAGCAGTTTCCGGACAGGGGTGAGCGAGCAGTACTTC.